Described below is a single TCR beta chain sequence and its context. Antigen specificity is unknown. The data stem from a study of cytomegalovirus exposure and HLA in healthy donors. The study, taken as a whole, reports: Testing in vitro showed a few CMV-associated chains specific for CMV antigens.

Assay: immunoSEQ multiplex PCR; the TCRdb copy retains only in-frame clones and omits some. The sample contains about 160,000 clones, 70% to 90% of which appear only once. The approximately 130-subject validation cohort, separate from the 666-subject first cohort, included the donors. Sequencing used PBMCs. This receptor was obtained from a man aged 25 to 45 in good health and CMV-seropositive.

The CDR3 loop is CASTGTVNTEAFF. The CDR3 bases are TGTGCCAGTACTGGGACAGTGAACACTGAAGCTTTCTTT. V and J are TRBV19 and TRBJ1-1; 7 nucleotides line up with TRBD1. Looked up from germline, CDR1 is LNHDA and CDR2 is SQIVND (reference sequence). The junction had 2 bases not matched to a gene; V was cut back by 7 bases and J by 0 bases. The CDR3 runs to 13 residues. The variable domain in full, with the rest retrieved from reference TRBV19 and TRBJ1-1, is DGGITQSPKYLFRKEGQNVTLSCEQNLNHDAMYWYRQDPGQGLRLIYYSQIVNDFQKGDIAEGYSVSREKKESFPLTVTSAQKNPTAFYLCASTGTVNTEAFFGQGTRLTVV.